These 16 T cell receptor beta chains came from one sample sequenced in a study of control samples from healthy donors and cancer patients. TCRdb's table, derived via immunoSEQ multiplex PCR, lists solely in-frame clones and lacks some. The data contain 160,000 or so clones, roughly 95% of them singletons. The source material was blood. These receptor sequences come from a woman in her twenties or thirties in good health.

CDR3 DNA sequence: TGTGCCAGCAGCTTCGTAGCGGGAGGGCCGGGGAATGAGCAGTTCTTC. Protein product: CASSFVAGGPGNEQFF. The chain uses TRBV7-8 and TRBJ2-1; 11 nucleotides match TRBD2. The CDR3 runs 16 residues. The germline V gene encodes CDR1 SGHVS and CDR2 FQNEAQ. The trim removed 3 bases at V and 7 bases at J, leaving 8 bases unmatched.

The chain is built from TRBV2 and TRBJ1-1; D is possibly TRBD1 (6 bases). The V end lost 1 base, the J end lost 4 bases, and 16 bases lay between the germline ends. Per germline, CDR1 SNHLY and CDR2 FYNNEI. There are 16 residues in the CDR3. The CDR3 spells CASSEVRGASSTEAFF. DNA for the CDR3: TGTGCCAGCAGTGAAGTTCGGGGGGCGTCGAGCACTGAAGCTTTCTTT.

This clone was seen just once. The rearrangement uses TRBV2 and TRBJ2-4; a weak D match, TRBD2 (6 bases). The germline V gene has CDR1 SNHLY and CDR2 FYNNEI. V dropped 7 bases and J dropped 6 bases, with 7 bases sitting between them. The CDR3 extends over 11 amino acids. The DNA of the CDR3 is TGTGCCAGCATCGGGGGAAACATTCAGTACTTC. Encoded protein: CASIGGNIQYF.

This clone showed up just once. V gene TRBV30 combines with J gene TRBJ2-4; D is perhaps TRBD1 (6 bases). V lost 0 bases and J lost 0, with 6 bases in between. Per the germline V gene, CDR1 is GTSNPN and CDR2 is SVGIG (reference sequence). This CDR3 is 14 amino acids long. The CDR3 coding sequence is TGTGCCTGGAGTGTAGGGGGAGCCAAAAACATTCAGTACTTC. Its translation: CAWSVGGAKNIQYF.

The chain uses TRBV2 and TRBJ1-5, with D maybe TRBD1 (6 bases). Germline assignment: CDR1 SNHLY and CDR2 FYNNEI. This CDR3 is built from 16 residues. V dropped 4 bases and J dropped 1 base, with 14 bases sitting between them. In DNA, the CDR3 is TGTGCCAGCAGTGGGACAGTCCGGAGCAGCAATCAGCCCCAGCATTTT. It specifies CASSGTVRSSNQPQHF.

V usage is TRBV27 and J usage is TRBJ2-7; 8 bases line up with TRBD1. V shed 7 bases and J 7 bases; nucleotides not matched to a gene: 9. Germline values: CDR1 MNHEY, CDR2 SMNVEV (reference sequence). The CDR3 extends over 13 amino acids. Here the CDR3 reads CASKRTGGLEQYF. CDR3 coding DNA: TGTGCCAGCAAGCGTACAGGGGGGCTTGAGCAGTACTTC.

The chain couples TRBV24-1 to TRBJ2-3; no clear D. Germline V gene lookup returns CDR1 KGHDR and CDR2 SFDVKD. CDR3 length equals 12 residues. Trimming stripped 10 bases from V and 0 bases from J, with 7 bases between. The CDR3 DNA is TGTGCCACGAGCTCAAGCACAGATACGCAGTATTTT. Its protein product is CATSSSTDTQYF.

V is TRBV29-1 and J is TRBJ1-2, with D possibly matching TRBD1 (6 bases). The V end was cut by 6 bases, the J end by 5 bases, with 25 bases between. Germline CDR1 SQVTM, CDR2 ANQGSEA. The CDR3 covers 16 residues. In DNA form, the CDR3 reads TGCAGCGTGGTGGGGACCTCCGACAGGCCAGATTATGGCTACACCTTC. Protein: CSVVGTSDRPDYGYTF.

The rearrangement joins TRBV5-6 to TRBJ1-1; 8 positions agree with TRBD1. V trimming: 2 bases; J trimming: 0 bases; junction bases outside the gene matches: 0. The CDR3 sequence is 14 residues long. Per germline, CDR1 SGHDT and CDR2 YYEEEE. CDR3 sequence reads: CASSFRGLNTEAFF. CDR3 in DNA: TGTGCCAGCAGCTTCAGGGGGCTGAACACTGAAGCTTTCTTT.

The CDR3 region has the DNA TGTGCCAGCAGACGGACAGGGGCCTACGAGCAGTACTTC. As protein: CASRRTGAYEQYF. The V call is TRBV2, the J call TRBJ2-7; TRBD1 agrees at 9 bases. This CDR3 is 13 amino acids long. The V and J ends lost 6 bases and 2 bases, in that order; junction bases with no gene match: 2. CDR1 SNHLY and CDR2 FYNNEI come from the germline V gene.

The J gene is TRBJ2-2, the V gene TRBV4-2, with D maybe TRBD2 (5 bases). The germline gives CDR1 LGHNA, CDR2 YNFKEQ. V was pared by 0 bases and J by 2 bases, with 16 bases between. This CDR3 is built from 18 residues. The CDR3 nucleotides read TGTGCCAGCAGCCAAGATAAGCGGAGACAAGGAAACACCGGGGAGCTGTTTTTT. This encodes CASSQDKRRQGNTGELFF.

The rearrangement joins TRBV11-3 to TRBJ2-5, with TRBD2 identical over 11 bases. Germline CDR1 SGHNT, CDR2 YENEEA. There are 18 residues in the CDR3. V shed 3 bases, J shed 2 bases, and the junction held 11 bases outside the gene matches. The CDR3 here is CASSFVTSGSLGQETQYF. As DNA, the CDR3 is TGTGCCAGCAGCTTTGTAACTAGCGGGAGCCTGGGGCAAGAGACCCAGTACTTC.

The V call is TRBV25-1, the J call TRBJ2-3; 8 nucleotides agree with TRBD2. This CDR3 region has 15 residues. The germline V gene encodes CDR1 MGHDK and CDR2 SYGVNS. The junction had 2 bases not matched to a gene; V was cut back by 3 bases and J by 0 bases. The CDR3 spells CASSDSSGSTDTQYF. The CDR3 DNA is TGTGCCAGCAGTGATTCTAGCGGGAGCACAGATACGCAGTATTTT.

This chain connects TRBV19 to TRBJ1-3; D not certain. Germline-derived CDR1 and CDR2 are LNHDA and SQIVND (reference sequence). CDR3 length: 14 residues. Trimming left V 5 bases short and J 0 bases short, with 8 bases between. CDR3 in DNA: TGTGCCAGTAGTGAGCCTTACTCTGGAAACACCATATATTTT. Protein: CASSEPYSGNTIYF.

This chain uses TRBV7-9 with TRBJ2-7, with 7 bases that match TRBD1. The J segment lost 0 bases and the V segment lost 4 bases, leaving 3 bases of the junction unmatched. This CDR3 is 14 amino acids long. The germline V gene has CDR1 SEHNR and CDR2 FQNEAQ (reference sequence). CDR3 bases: TGTGCCAGCAGCTCCGGACAGGTCTCCTACGAGCAGTACTTC. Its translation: CASSSGQVSYEQYF.

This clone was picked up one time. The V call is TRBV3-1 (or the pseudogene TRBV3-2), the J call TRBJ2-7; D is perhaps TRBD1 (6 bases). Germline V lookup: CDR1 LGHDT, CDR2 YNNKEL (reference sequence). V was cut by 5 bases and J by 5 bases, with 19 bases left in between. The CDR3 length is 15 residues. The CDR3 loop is CASSLGGSSLHEQYF. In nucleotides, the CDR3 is TGTGCCAGCAGCTTAGGGGGTAGCAGCCTCCACGAGCAGTACTTC.